The entry below gives a single T cell receptor (beta chain) sequence along with its context. Its antigen is unknown. This CDR3 has 16 amino acids. From germline, CDR1 is SGDLS and CDR2 YYNGEE. V lost 0 bases and J 6 bases, leaving 13 bases between the germline ends. The data stem from a study of T cell responses to AZD1222 COVID-19 vaccine. Study results and limitations: Donors were chiefly white British, with a greater number of females, and clonal diversity was perhaps underestimated. Reportedly, nearly half the spike-specific TCRs target unmutated variant regions.

The protocol was immunoSEQ multiplex PCR, while the TCRdb copy is restricted to in-frame clones and leaves out a portion. The sample includes about 100,000 clones, around 91% of them seen just once. The chain combines TRBV9 with TRBJ1-6, with D unresolved. This clonotype was obtained from an adult in good health. The specimen comprised peripheral blood, sampled on day 0 of AZD1222 vaccination. The CDR3 region is CASSVVFRTGNSPLHF. The CDR3 coding sequence is TGTGCCAGCAGCGTAGTATTCAGGACGGGTAATTCACCCCTCCACTTT.